This T cell receptor (beta chain) is from a study of CD8 T cells in ankylosing spondylitis. Study-level findings and limits: One TCR beta motif, made up of eight highly homologous variants, appeared characteristic of ankylosing spondylitis blood.

Per the germline V gene, CDR1 is SGHRS and CDR2 is YFSETQ. The CDR3 consists of 15 residues. Trimming cost V 3 bases and J 0 bases; bases outside gene matches: 3. To note about this clonotype: Its target is unknown.

TCRdb re-derived calls from the 5' RACE reads in MiXCR, one entry per CDR3 protein. The sample contains around 490,000 distinct CDR3 sequences, 5.3% of which appear only once. The sample was blood, either unsorted or a sorted T cell fraction (not recorded which). The chain employs TRBV5-1 and TRBJ2-5; 9 nucleotides match TRBD1. The clonotype was recovered from a male donor with ankylosing spondylitis. CDR3 loop: CASSWGDRDQETQYF. In DNA form, the CDR3 reads TGCGCCAGCAGCTGGGGGGACAGGGACCAAGAGACCCAGTACTTC.